This entry features one TCR beta chain sequence. Its antigen is unidentified. At one end the junction does not follow the germline gene, possibly because of a read error. Thyroid surgery was preceded by no treatment in any patient. Original analysis: The distant-metastasis classifier for papillary thyroid cancer was built from CDR3 differences across clinicopathological groups. TCRdb re-analyzed the PCR reads through MiXCR. Here the V and J calls rest on TCRdb's processing, not on the authors' analysis. The data contain about 36,000 clones, around 20% of them singletons. This entry belongs to a study of metastatic and nonmetastatic thyroid tumors. The CDR3 is 15 residues long. Germline CDR1 and CDR2: SGHDT and YYEEEE. Study-wide results and limits: It was reported that TCR beta diversity was significantly higher in malignant thyroid tumors than benign nodules, in blood and tumor.

Sequencing input: blood. The J gene is TRBJ1-6, the V gene TRBV5-6; no definite D call. This TCR came from a female donor with papillary thyroid cancer or a benign thyroid nodule (not recorded which). Some clones in this sample may be carry-over from other donors' samples. The CDR3 region has the DNA TGTGCCAGCAGCGTACGTGAACTTGGGAATTCACCCCTCAACTTT. Translating it yields CASSVRELGNSPLNF.